A single sample gave rise to the 14 T cell receptor beta chains below, sequenced in a study of CD8 T cells in Susac syndrome. Reverse transcription of roughly 0.5 to 1 ug RNA was carried out with random hexamers. TCRdb itself ran the immunoSEQ multiplex PCR reads through MiXCR, one entry per CDR3 protein. The sample includes about 250,000 distinct CDR3 sequences, around 93% of them seen just once. The specimen was CD4+ T cells from PBMCs. Receptor source: a human donor with multiple sclerosis.

As concerns this clonotype: An end of the junction does not agree with germline; a read error may underlie this. The rearrangement links TRBV6-6 to TRBJ2-7; 7 bases fit TRBD1. Per the germline V gene, CDR1 is MNHNY and CDR2 is SVGAGI (reference sequence). The CDR3 is made up of 13 amino acids. CDR3 in amino acids: CASSYPTRDSIIF. In DNA form, the CDR3 reads TGTGCCAGCAGTTACCCCACCCGGGACAGTATAATCTTC.

This sequence joins TRBV18 and TRBJ2-3, with 11 bases matching TRBD2. Germline V gives CDR1 KGHSH, CDR2 LQKENI. Trimming at V came to 3 bases and at J to 1 base, leaving 6 bases not matched to a gene. The CDR3 contains 17 residues. CDR3 DNA: TGTGCCAGCTCACCTTTGACTAGCGGGGATCGCACAGATACGCAGTATTTT. Translating it yields CASSPLTSGDRTDTQYF.

The rearrangement links TRBV29-1 to TRBJ1-2; D remains unclear. The CDR3 consists of 12 residues. Trimming took off 1 base at V and 2 bases at J, with 5 bases between the two ends. Germline-derived CDR1 and CDR2 are SQVTM and ANQGSEA. This CDR3 reads CSVEAPNYGYTF. CDR3 DNA sequence: TGCAGCGTTGAAGCCCCGAACTATGGCTACACCTTC.

The chain links TRBV5-1 to TRBJ2-5, with D uncertain. CDR3 size: 14 residues. Germline V lookup: CDR1 SGHRS, CDR2 YFSETQ. Trimming cost V 3 bases and J 1 base, with 10 bases left between them. The CDR3 spells CASSYTTIQETQYF. CDR3 nucleotides: TGCGCCAGCAGCTACACAACTATCCAAGAGACCCAGTACTTC.

This clonotype appeared once. V is TRBV7-9 and J is TRBJ2-7; D gene unclear. CDR3 length: 18 amino acids. The germline gives CDR1 SEHNR, CDR2 FQNEAQ (reference sequence). Between the trimmed V and J ends, which lost 4 bases and 4 bases, there was a span of 26 bases. CDR3: CASSSDLLRTGAYYEQYF. CDR3 bases: TGTGCCAGCAGCTCCGACCTTTTGCGAACTGGAGCTTATTACGAGCAGTACTTC.

This rearrangement joins TRBV10-3 to TRBJ2-7, with TRBD1 identical over 7 bases. Germline V gene lookup returns CDR1 ENHRY and CDR2 SYGVKD. V trimming: 5 bases; J trimming: 3 bases; junction bases outside the gene matches: 19. The CDR3 totals 18 residues. The CDR3 protein is CAISPMITEGQRNYEQYV. In nucleotides, the CDR3 is TGTGCCATCAGTCCGATGATAACCGAGGGACAGCGAAACTACGAGCAGTACGTC.

V and J are TRBV7-9 and TRBJ2-3; 7 bases agree with TRBD1. The trim removed 6 bases at V and 9 bases at J, leaving 18 bases unmatched. Germline V gene lookup returns CDR1 SEHNR and CDR2 FQNEAQ (reference sequence). The CDR3 consists of 16 residues. The CDR3 nucleotides are TGTGCCAGCAGTCCGACAGGGTCCCCGTCTTCCGGAACGCAGTATTTT. Translated, it gives CASSPTGSPSSGTQYF.

The J gene is TRBJ2-4, the V gene TRBV3-1; D might be TRBD1 (7 bases). Germline V CDR1 and CDR2: LGHDT, YNNKEL (reference sequence). Trimming took 4 bases from V and 9 from J, leaving 16 bases between them. This CDR3 has 14 amino acids. This CDR3 is CASSPMQGGGIQYF. The DNA for the CDR3 is TGTGCCAGCAGCCCGATGCAGGGGGGTGGCATTCAGTACTTC.

The chain is built from TRBV3-1 and TRBJ2-5, with D possibly matching TRBD1 (7 bases). The CDR3 runs 13 residues. Trimming pared 4 bases from V and 6 bases from J, leaving 12 bases between. CDR1 is LGHDT, CDR2 YNNKEL, per germline (reference sequence). CDR3 loop: CASSPRGRKTQYF. CDR3 DNA: TGTGCCAGCAGCCCCAGGGGGAGGAAGACCCAGTACTTC.

This clonotype was found once. The chain is built from TRBV2 and TRBJ2-5; 7 bases are shared with TRBD1. The CDR3 contains 15 residues. Per germline, CDR1 SNHLY and CDR2 FYNNEI. Trimming took 8 bases from V and 1 from J; bases not matched to a gene: 10. The CDR3: CASSKDRRSQETQYF. The CDR3 nucleotides are TGTGCCAGCTCAAAGGACAGGCGCTCCCAAGAGACCCAGTACTTC.

The V and J genes are TRBV6-1 and TRBJ2-6; D is uncertain. Trimming took 3 bases from V and 0 from J, leaving 6 bases between them. The CDR3 has 15 residues. CDR1 and CDR2 from the germline V gene are MNHNS and SASEGT. DNA for the CDR3: TGTGCCAGCAGTGAGAGCCTCTCTGGGGCCAACGTCCTGACTTTC. Translation: CASSESLSGANVLTF.

V usage is TRBV5-1 and J usage is TRBJ2-7; D perhaps matches TRBD2 (6 bases). This CDR3 spans 15 amino acids. Germline V gives CDR1 SGHRS, CDR2 YFSETQ. Trimming pared 0 bases from V and 1 base from J, leaving 11 bases between. The DNA of the CDR3 is TGCGCCAGCAGCTTGGCCCCGGAGGGATCCTACGAGCAGTACTTC. As protein: CASSLAPEGSYEQYF.

The V and J genes are TRBV27 and TRBJ2-5; D is perhaps TRBD1 (5 bases). Trimming left V 4 bases short and J 5 bases short, with 11 bases between. CDR1 is MNHEY, CDR2 SMNVEV, per germline (reference sequence). This CDR3 comprises 13 residues. The CDR3 coding sequence is TGTGCCAGCAGTTCCCCCAGGGCTGAGACCCAGTACTTC. Translating gives CASSSPRAETQYF.

The chain employs TRBV19 and TRBJ1-1; D possibly corresponds to TRBD1 (6 bases). This CDR3 spans 13 amino acids. CDR1 is LNHDA, CDR2 SQIVND, per germline (reference sequence). V was pared by 6 bases and J by 1 base, with 9 bases between. For the CDR3, the DNA is TGTGCCAGTAGACCCAGGGGGAACACTGAAGCTTTCTTT. This translates into CASRPRGNTEAFF. Complete variable domain (other parts from reference TRBV19 and TRBJ1-1): DGGITQSPKYLFRKEGQNVTLSCEQNLNHDAMYWYRQDPGQGLRLIYYSQIVNDFQKGDIAEGYSVSREKKESFPLTVTSAQKNPTAFYLCASRPRGNTEAFFGQGTRLTVV.